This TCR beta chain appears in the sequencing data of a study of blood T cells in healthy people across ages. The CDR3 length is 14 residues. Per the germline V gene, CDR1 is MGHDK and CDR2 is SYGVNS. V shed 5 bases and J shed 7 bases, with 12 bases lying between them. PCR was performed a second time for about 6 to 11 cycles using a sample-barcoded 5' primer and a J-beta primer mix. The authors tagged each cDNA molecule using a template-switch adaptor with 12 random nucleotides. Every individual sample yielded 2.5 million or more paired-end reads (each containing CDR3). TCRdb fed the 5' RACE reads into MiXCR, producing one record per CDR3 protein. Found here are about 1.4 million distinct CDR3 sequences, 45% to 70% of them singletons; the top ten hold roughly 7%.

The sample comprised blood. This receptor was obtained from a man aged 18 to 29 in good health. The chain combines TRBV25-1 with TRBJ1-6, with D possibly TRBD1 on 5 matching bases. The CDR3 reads CASSPGLRNSPLHF. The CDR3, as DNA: TGTGCCAGCAGTCCAGGGCTAAGGAATTCACCCCTCCACTTT.